This T cell receptor (beta chain) was identified in a study of regulatory T cells in long-lasting Graves disease. Whole-study findings and limits: Persistent Graves' patients showed a TCR diversity that was lower than that of newly diagnosed ones. Accuracy might have suffered from few samples. TRBV28, TRBJ1-2 and TRBJ2-5 were segments that persistent disease favored.

Trimming took 2 bases from V and 9 from J, leaving 8 bases between them. CDR3 length: 13 amino acids. Looked up from germline, CDR1 is SNHLY and CDR2 is FYNNEI. Time point noted: newly diagnosed GD, antithyroid drugs for less than 3 months. Following extraction of RNA from PBMCs, that RNA was used to make the TCR library. Tubes containing EDTA received nine milliliters of drawn peripheral blood. Of note for this clonotype: The antigen is undetermined.

Assembly of TCR beta libraries relied on iRepertoire HTBI primers together with Arm-PCR of CDR3 regions. TCRdb re-called the multiplex PCR reads with MiXCR, one entry per CDR3 protein. The data hold some 250,000 distinct CDR3 sequences, with around 16% observed a single time. This clonotype was sampled from a female donor with Graves disease. J is TRBJ1-6 and V is TRBV2; a weak D match, TRBD1 (5 bases). The source was peripheral blood mononuclear cells (PBMCs), collected at new diagnosis, from a patient treated with antithyroid drugs. The CDR3 sequence: CASSETGGSPLHF. CDR3 nucleotide sequence: TGTGCCAGCAGTGAAACTGGGGGTTCACCCCTCCACTTT.